This TCR beta chain was identified in a study of shared clonotypes between healthy human individuals. The CDR3 contains 14 residues. V was clipped by 7 bases and J by 7 bases; unmatched bases: 11. Germline-derived CDR1 and CDR2 are SNHLY and FYNNEI. Profiling relied on immunoSEQ multiplex PCR, and the TCRdb table lists in-frame clones only, not all of them. The sample consists of roughly 2.2 million clones, 93% of them appearing once. The clonotype comes from a young man in good health. Some clones in this sample may be carry-over from other donors' samples. Sequencing was performed on naive CD4+ T cells from PBMCs. The sample's subset: CD45RA+ positively selected. V usage is TRBV2 and J usage is TRBJ1-2; TRBD1 matches 8 bases. The CDR3 DNA is TGTGCCAGCACCTCGGACAGGGTAGGCGGTGGCTACACCTTC. It is translated as CASTSDRVGGGYTF. Variable domain in full (rest from reference TRBV2 and TRBJ1-2): EPEVTQTPSHQVTQMGQEVILRCVPISNHLYFYWYRQILGQKVEFLVSFYNNEISEKSEIFDDQFSVERPDGSNFTLKIRSTKLEDSAMYFCASTSDRVGGGYTFGSGTRLTVV.